Listed here is a single T cell receptor beta chain. Sequenced by immunoSEQ multiplex PCR; TCRdb stores in-frame clones only, minus some. The top ten hold about 3% of the sample, which has about 62,000 clones, approximately 76% seen once. The data derive from a study of radiotherapy plus CTLA-4 blockade in lung cancer. Sequencing was performed on peripheral blood, taken from a patient treated with radiotherapy plus ipilimumab. The clonotype originates from a human donor with non-small cell lung cancer who had a complete response to radiotherapy plus ipilimumab.

For the CDR3, the DNA is TGTGCCAGCAGCTTAAGAGTAGCGGGAGAGTACGAGCAGTACTTC. Translating gives CASSLRVAGEYEQYF. V is TRBV7-2 and J is TRBJ2-5; 9 bases fit TRBD2. The closer fit of TRBJ2-7 to the DNA end suggests the J call may be wrong. CDR3 size: 15 residues. Germline-derived CDR1 and CDR2 are SGHTA and FQGNSA.